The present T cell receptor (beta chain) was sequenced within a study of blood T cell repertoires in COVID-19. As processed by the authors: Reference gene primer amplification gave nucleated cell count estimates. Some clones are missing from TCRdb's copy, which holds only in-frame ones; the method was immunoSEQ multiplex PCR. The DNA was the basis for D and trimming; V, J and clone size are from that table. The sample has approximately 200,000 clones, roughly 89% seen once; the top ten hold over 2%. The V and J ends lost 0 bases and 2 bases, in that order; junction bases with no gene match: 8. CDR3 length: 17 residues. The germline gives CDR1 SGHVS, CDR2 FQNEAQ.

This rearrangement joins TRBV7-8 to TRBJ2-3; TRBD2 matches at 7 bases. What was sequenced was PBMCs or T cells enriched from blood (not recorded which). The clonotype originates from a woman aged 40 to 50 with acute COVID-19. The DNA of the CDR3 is TGTGCCAGCAGCTTAGCGCTGGGGGGGGTTATCACAGATACGCAGTATTTT. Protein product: CASSLALGGVITDTQYF.